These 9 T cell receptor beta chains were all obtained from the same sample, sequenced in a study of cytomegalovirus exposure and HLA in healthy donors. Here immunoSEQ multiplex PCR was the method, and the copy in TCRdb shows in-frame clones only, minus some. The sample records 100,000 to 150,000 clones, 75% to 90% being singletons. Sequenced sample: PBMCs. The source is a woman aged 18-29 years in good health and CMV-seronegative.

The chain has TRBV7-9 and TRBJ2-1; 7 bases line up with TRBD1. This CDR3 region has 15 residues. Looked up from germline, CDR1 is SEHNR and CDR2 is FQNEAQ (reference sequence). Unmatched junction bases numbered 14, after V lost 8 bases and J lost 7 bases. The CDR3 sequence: CASGSRTGTANEQFF. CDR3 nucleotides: TGTGCCAGCGGTAGTAGGACAGGTACGGCAAATGAGCAGTTCTTC.

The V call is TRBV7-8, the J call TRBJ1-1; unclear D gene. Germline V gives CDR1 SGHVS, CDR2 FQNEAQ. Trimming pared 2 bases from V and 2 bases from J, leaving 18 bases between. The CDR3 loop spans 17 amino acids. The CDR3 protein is CASSLLGRSLGNTEAFF. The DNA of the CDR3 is TGTGCCAGCAGCTTACTGGGCAGGTCTCTGGGTAACACTGAAGCTTTCTTT.

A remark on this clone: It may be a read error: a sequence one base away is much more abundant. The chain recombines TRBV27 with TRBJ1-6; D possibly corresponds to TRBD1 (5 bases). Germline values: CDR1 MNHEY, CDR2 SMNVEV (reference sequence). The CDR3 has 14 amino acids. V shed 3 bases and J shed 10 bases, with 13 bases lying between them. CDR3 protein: CASSLTDLGSPLHF. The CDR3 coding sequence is TGTGCCAGCAGTTTGACAGACTTAGGGTCACCCCTCCACTTT.

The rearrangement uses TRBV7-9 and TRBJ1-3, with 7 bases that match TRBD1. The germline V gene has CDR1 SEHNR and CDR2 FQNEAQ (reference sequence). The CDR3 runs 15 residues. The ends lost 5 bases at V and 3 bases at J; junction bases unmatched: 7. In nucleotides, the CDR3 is TGTGCCAGCAGCCTCCCATACAGGGGTGGAAACACCATATATTTT. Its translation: CASSLPYRGGNTIYF.

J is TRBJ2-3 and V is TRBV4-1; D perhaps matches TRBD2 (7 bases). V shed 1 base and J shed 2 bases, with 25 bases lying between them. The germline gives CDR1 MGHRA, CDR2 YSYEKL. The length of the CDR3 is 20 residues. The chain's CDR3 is CASSQVGVLAGAGATDTQYF. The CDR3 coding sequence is TGCGCCAGCAGCCAAGTGGGGGTATTGGCGGGGGCCGGTGCCACAGATACGCAGTATTTT.

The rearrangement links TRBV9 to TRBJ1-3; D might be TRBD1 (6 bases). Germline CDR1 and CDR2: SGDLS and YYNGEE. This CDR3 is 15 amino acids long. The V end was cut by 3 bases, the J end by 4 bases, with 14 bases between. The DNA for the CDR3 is TGTGCCAGCAGCGCTTCAGGACAGCTAGGAAACACCATATATTTT. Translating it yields CASSASGQLGNTIYF.

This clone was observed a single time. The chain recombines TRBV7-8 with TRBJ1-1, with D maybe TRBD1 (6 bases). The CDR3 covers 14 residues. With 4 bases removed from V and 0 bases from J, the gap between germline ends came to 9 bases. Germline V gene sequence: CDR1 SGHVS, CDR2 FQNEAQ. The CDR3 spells CASSSTGMNTEAFF. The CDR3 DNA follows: TGTGCCAGCAGCTCCACAGGGATGAACACTGAAGCTTTCTTT.

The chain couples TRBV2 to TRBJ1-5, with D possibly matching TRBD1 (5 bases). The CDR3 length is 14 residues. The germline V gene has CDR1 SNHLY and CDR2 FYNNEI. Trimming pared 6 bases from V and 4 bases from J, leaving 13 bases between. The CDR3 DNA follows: TGTGCCAGCAGCGGGGGACTAACTAATCAGCCCCAGCATTTT. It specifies CASSGGLTNQPQHF.

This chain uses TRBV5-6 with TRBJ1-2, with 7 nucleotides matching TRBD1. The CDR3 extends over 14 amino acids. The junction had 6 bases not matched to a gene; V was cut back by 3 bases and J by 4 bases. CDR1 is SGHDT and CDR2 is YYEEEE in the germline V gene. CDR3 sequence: CASSSTGQIYGYTF. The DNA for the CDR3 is TGTGCCAGCAGCTCTACGGGACAGATCTATGGCTACACCTTC.